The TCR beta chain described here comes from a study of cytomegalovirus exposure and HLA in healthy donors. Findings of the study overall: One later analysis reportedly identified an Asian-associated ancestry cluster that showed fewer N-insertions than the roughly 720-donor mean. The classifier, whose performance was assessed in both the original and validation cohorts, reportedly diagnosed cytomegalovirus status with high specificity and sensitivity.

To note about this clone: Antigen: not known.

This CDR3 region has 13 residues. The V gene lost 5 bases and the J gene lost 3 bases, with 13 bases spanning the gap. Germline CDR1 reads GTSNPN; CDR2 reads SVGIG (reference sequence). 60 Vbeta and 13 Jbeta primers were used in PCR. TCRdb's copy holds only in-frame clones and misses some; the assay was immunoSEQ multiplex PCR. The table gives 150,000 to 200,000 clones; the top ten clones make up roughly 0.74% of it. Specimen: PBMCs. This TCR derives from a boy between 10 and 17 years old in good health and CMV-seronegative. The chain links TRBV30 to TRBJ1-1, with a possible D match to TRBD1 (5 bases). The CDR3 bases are TGTGCCTGGGCCATTACGGGGGACACTGAAGCTTTCTTT. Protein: CAWAITGDTEAFF. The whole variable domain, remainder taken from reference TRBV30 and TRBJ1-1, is SQTIHQWPATLVQPVGSPLSLECTVEGTSNPNLYWYRQAAGRGLQLLFYSVGIGQISSEVPQNLSASRPQDRQFILSSKKLLLSDSGFYLCAWAITGDTEAFFGQGTRLTVV.